Presented here are 18 T cell receptor beta chains from one specimen sequenced in a study of blood T cells in healthy people across ages. A second 7 to 11 cycle PCR used barcoded and J-beta primers. TCRdb itself ran the 5' RACE reads through MiXCR, one entry per CDR3 protein. Of about 680,000 distinct CDR3 sequences in the sample, roughly 49% were seen once. Sequenced: blood. The source is a woman between 55 and 75 years old in good health.

This clonotype was picked up many times. J is TRBJ2-6 and V is TRBV4-2; 9 nucleotides match TRBD2. CDR1 LGHNA and CDR2 YNFKEQ come from the germline V gene. J gave up 0 bases and V 4 bases, and 7 bases lay outside the gene matches. The CDR3 contains 18 residues. CDR3 region: CASSPVAGADSGANVLTF. The CDR3 DNA is TGTGCCAGCAGCCCGGTAGCGGGGGCGGACTCTGGGGCCAACGTCCTGACTTTC.

This clonotype was recorded only once. It may be a read error: a sequence one base away is much more abundant. V is TRBV5-1 and J is TRBJ2-7, with 9 positions matching TRBD1. V lost 0 bases and J lost 3; bases outside the gene matches: 7. Germline CDR1 reads SGHRS; CDR2 reads YFSETQ. The CDR3 contains 16 residues. The CDR3 DNA follows: TGCGCCAGCAGCTTGGCCGGTCTGACAGGGGGCTACGAGCAGTACTTC. It is translated as CASSLAGLTGGYEQYF.

The chain recombines TRBV7-2 with TRBJ1-1, with D perhaps matching TRBD1 (5 bases). V lost 1 base to trimming and J lost 8 bases, with 11 bases between them. Per the germline V gene, CDR1 is SGHTA and CDR2 is FQGNSA. This CDR3 has 13 residues. The CDR3 sequence is CASSLGGAPEAFF. The CDR3 DNA reads TGTGCCAGCAGCTTAGGAGGGGCACCCGAAGCTTTCTTT. The whole variable domain, remainder taken from reference TRBV7-2 and TRBJ1-1, is GAGVSQSPSNKVTEKGKDVELRCDPISGHTALYWYRQSLGQGLEFLIYFQGNSAPDKSGLPSDRFSAERTGGSVSTLTIQRTQQEDSAVYLCASSLGGAPEAFFGQGTRLTVV.

The sample holds a few counts of this clonotype. The gene calls are TRBV7-2 and TRBJ2-5, with 7 bases that match TRBD1. This CDR3 has 13 amino acids. Germline V gene data show CDR1 as SGHTA and CDR2 as FQGNSA. Unmatched junction bases numbered 4, after V lost 5 bases and J lost 4 bases. In nucleotides, the CDR3 is TGTGCCAGCAGCGATGGGACAGTAGAGACCCAGTACTTC. Translation: CASSDGTVETQYF.

The rearrangement links TRBV20-1 to TRBJ2-3, with 7 bases that match TRBD1. Per germline, CDR1 DFQATT and CDR2 SNEGSKA (reference sequence). This CDR3 spans 14 amino acids. Losses at the gene ends were 0 bases for V and 4 bases for J; bases not matched to a gene: 4. CDR3 sequence reads: CSARDRQGPDTQYF. CDR3 bases: TGCAGTGCTAGAGATCGACAGGGCCCAGATACGCAGTATTTT.

The gene calls are TRBV4-2 and TRBJ1-6; TRBD1 might be the D (6 bases). This CDR3 is 14 amino acids long. Trimming pared 0 bases from V and 11 bases from J, leaving 11 bases between. Germline CDR1 and CDR2: LGHNA and YNFKEQ. As DNA, the CDR3 is TGTGCCAGCAGCCAAGACGGGCAGGGGACACCCCTCCACTTT. Its protein is CASSQDGQGTPLHF.

This clonotype was detected only a few times. The chain is built from TRBV20-1 and TRBJ1-4; 9 positions agree with TRBD1. The CDR3 sequence is 13 residues long. Germline V lookup: CDR1 DFQATT, CDR2 SNEGSKA (reference sequence). The junction had 2 bases not matched to a gene; V was cut back by 3 bases and J by 6 bases. CDR3 sequence: CSARTGGYEKLFF. The CDR3 DNA sequence: TGCAGTGCTAGGACAGGGGGTTATGAAAAACTGTTTTTT.

The CDR3 DNA sequence: TGCAGTGCTCAACTACTAGCGGCGGACTACGAGCAGTACTTC. Its translation is CSAQLLAADYEQYF. The chain couples TRBV20-1 to TRBJ2-7, with 8 bases fitting TRBD2. V dropped 5 bases and J dropped 3; count of bases not matched to a gene: 9. In germline, CDR1 is DFQATT, CDR2 SNEGSKA (reference sequence). The length of the CDR3 is 14 residues.

This clonotype was seen repeatedly, ten times or more. The CDR3 DNA sequence: TGCGCCAGCAGCTTGGAGGGAGAAGGGTACGAGCAGTACTTC. It translates to CASSLEGEGYEQYF. This chain joins TRBV5-1 and TRBJ2-7, with D possibly TRBD2 on 5 matching bases. This CDR3 contains 14 residues. V was cut by 0 bases and J by 4 bases, with 11 bases left in between. CDR1 and CDR2 (germline): SGHRS, YFSETQ.

The chain links TRBV27 to TRBJ2-3; 12 nucleotides align to TRBD2. V lost 4 bases, J lost 8 bases, and 7 bases stayed unmatched. The germline V gene encodes CDR1 MNHEY and CDR2 SMNVEV (reference sequence). The CDR3 is 15 amino acids. The CDR3 is CASSSTSGSYGTQYF. CDR3 DNA: TGTGCCAGCAGTTCGACTAGCGGGAGTTATGGTACGCAGTATTTT.

The chain uses TRBV9 and TRBJ1-1; 7 positions agree with TRBD1. Trimming at V came to 3 bases and at J to 11 bases, leaving 10 bases not matched to a gene. The CDR3 sequence is 13 residues long. Germline values: CDR1 SGDLS, CDR2 YYNGEE. This CDR3 is CASSANRQGTAFF. CDR3 coding DNA: TGTGCCAGCAGCGCGAATAGACAGGGCACTGCTTTCTTT.

The V gene is TRBV20-1, the J gene TRBJ2-1; 7 bases line up with TRBD1. Germline V gene sequence: CDR1 DFQATT, CDR2 SNEGSKA (reference sequence). The CDR3 is made up of 13 amino acids. Trimming removed 5 bases from V and 2 bases from J; junction bases left unmatched: 3. The chain's CDR3 is CSAFQGAYNEQFF. DNA of the CDR3: TGCAGTGCTTTTCAGGGGGCCTACAATGAGCAGTTCTTC.

This clonotype was counted between two and nine times. This sequence joins TRBV4-2 and TRBJ2-7; 8 bases are shared with TRBD2. Germline trimming cut 4 bases from V and 4 bases from J; bases unmatched to any gene: 15. Germline V gene data show CDR1 as LGHNA and CDR2 as YNFKEQ. The CDR3 has 17 amino acids. The CDR3 is CASSPRRELAERYEQYF. CDR3 nucleotide sequence: TGTGCCAGCAGCCCCCGTCGGGAACTAGCGGAAAGATACGAGCAGTACTTC.

This chain connects TRBV7-2 to TRBJ2-7, with D possibly being TRBD1 (6 bases). Germline V lookup: CDR1 SGHTA, CDR2 FQGNSA. The CDR3 is 14 amino acids. Trimming removed 3 bases from V and 3 bases from J, with 12 bases in between. In nucleotides, the CDR3 is TGTACCAGCAGCTTGAGACAGGAAAGCTACGAGCAGTACTTC. It specifies CTSSLRQESYEQYF. Full variable domain (outside the CDR3, taken from reference TRBV7-2 and TRBJ2-7): GAGVSQSPSNKVTEKGKDVELRCDPISGHTALYWYRQSLGQGLEFLIYFQGNSAPDKSGLPSDRFSAERTGGSVSTLTIQRTQQEDSAVYLCTSSLRQESYEQYFGPGTRLTVT.

The chain carries TRBV24-1 and TRBJ2-5; 9 nucleotides align to TRBD2. V lost 0 bases and J lost 3; bases outside the gene matches: 1. The length of the CDR3 is 15 residues. The V gene's germline CDR1 is KGHDR and CDR2 SFDVKD. The CDR3 sequence is CATSDLASGEETQYF. For the CDR3, the DNA is TGTGCCACCAGTGATTTGGCTAGCGGGGAAGAGACCCAGTACTTC.

This clonotype was counted a few times. The chain links TRBV12-3 or TRBV12-4 to TRBJ2-7, with D maybe TRBD1 (6 bases). The V end was cut by 6 bases, the J end by 0 bases, with 15 bases between. CDR3 length: 15 residues. CDR3 DNA: TGTGCCAGCAGCCGACGGGACACGAGCTCCTACGAGCAGTACTTC. This sequence encodes CASSRRDTSSYEQYF.

The count of this clonotype is one. The chain links TRBV2 to TRBJ2-3; D may be TRBD1 or TRBD2 (6 bases each). The CDR3 runs 14 residues. V gave up 5 bases and J gave up 6 bases, with 15 bases separating them. Germline-derived CDR1 and CDR2 are SNHLY and FYNNEI. CDR3 DNA: TGTGCCAGCAGTTGGGCCCCGGGGGCCGATACGCAGTATTTT. Translated, it gives CASSWAPGADTQYF.

This chain uses TRBV10-3 with TRBJ1-4, with a tentative D call TRBD1 (5 bases). Trimming removed 10 bases at V and 9 bases at J, with 18 bases between. In germline, CDR1 is ENHRY, CDR2 SYGVKD. The CDR3 totals 13 residues. In DNA form, the CDR3 reads TGTGCCACCCTTGCCGGGGACGGCAAAAAACTGTTTTTT. Its translation is CATLAGDGKKLFF.